This TCR beta chain is from a study of T cell responses to AZD1222 COVID-19 vaccine. Germline V gene sequence: CDR1 SNHLY, CDR2 FYNNEI. The trim removed 7 bases at V and 5 bases at J, leaving 4 bases unmatched. The CDR3 has 12 amino acids. Clones were read by immunoSEQ multiplex PCR, and TCRdb kept only the in-frame ones, dropping some. Of about 120,000 clones listed, roughly 92% were seen once; the top ten hold around 7.8%. Study-wide points: In the spike-specific TCR repertoire, nearly half reportedly target unmutated variant regions.

As regards this clone: Its antigen remains unknown.

The sample in question was peripheral blood, obtained on day 0 of AZD1222 vaccination. The TCR originated in an adult in good health. The V call is TRBV2, the J call TRBJ2-5; 7 positions match TRBD2. The CDR3 nucleotides are TGTGCCAGCAAGATGGGAGGGGAGACCCAGTACTTC. Translation gives CASKMGGETQYF.